The entry below describes one T cell receptor (beta chain). Its antigen is still unknown. Method: immunoSEQ multiplex PCR; TCRdb's copy keeps in-frame clones and lacks some. The repertoire holds roughly 150,000 clones, with more than 85% as singletons. The data are from a study of T cell responses to AZD1222 COVID-19 vaccine. The V and J ends lost 5 bases and 0 bases, in that order; junction bases with no gene match: 8. Germline CDR1 and CDR2: SGHRS and YFSETQ. This CDR3 comprises 16 residues. Pooling was applied to second doses at about 4 or about 12 weeks. Study-wide points: Donors were largely white British and mainly female; clonal diversity was possibly underestimated. Only 5 to 7 AZD1222 recipients were seropositive at baseline.

This sequence joins TRBV5-1 and TRBJ1-1, with 9 bases fitting TRBD1. The source of this sequence is an adult who received the AZD1222 COVID-19 vaccine. This material consisted of peripheral blood, taken 28 days after the second AZD1222 dose. The CDR3 DNA reads as TGCGCCAGCAGTCCTACAGGGGGCCGGATGAACACTGAAGCTTTCTTT. Protein sequence: CASSPTGGRMNTEAFF.